The next 21 T cell receptor beta chains were all read from a single sample in a study of low-dose radiotherapy and immunotherapy resistance in tumors (dated 2022 in TCRdb). The reads were generated on an Illumina HiSeq 2500. First-strand cDNA was synthesized using Superscript III and a set of TRAV- and TRBV-specific primers, so that both TCRalpha and TCRbeta chains were covered. TCRs were amplified with Phusion for around 20 PCR cycles, with a constant-region primer paired with the adapter attached to the V primers. The public reads were quality trimmed at Q25 with fastp and then assembled into clones with MiXCR by TCRdb, keeping productive beta chains. Every CDR3 protein is listed once, alongside the most common genes and DNA of its rows. Within this sample are about 64,000 distinct CDR3 sequences, with approximately 25% of them counted one time only. Roughly 6.5% of the sample belongs to the ten largest clones.

The time point label of this sample denotes: before trial treatment. Sequenced here: PBMCs, sampled before treatment. These receptors were obtained from a male donor with rectosigmoid adenocarcinoma.

This clonotype was seen a handful of times. The rearrangement links TRBV23-1 to TRBJ1-2; D not resolved. TRBV23-1 is identified as an open reading frame with a role that is uncertain. Trimming shortened V by 4 bases and J by 0 bases, and 18 bases separated the two germline ends. The CDR3 spans 17 residues. CDR3 protein: CASSPGVVFFANYGYTF. Written as DNA, the CDR3 is TGCGCCAGCAGTCCCGGAGTGGTGTTTTTTGCTAACTATGGCTACACCTTC.

This clonotype was observed at least ten times. The chain is built from TRBV12-3 or TRBV12-4 and TRBJ2-7; D is unclear. This CDR3 has 15 residues. The V and J ends lost 2 bases and 0 bases respectively, with 11 bases between them. The CDR3 bases are TGTGCCAGCAGTTTACTATCCAGGAACTCCTACGAGCAGTACTTC. As protein: CASSLLSRNSYEQYF.

This chain links TRBV6-6 with TRBJ1-6; 7 bases align to TRBD1. CDR1 is MNHNY and CDR2 is SVGAGI in the germline V gene (reference sequence). CDR3 length: 14 amino acids. The ends lost 6 bases at V and 8 bases at J; junction bases unmatched: 7. The CDR3 nucleotides are TGTGCCAGCAGCAGACAGGGTTCGGATTCACCCCTCCACTTT. Protein sequence: CASSRQGSDSPLHF.

This clonotype was counted many times. The DNA for the CDR3 is TGTGCCAGCAGCTTACCCCCAGGGTTTACTGAAGCTTTCTTT. Translated: CASSLPPGFTEAFF. The chain joins TRBV7-9 to TRBJ1-1; possibly TRBD1 for D (5 bases). Germline V gene data show CDR1 as SEHNR and CDR2 as FQNEAQ (reference sequence). V was cut by 2 bases and J by 5 bases, with 12 bases left in between. The CDR3 is made up of 14 amino acids. Using reference TRBV7-9 and TRBJ1-1 for the parts outside the CDR3, the full variable domain is DTGVSQNPRHKITKRGQNVTFRCDPISEHNRLYWYRQTLGQGPEFLTYFQNEAQLEKSRLLSDRFSAERPKGSFSTLEIQRTEQGDSAMYLCASSLPPGFTEAFFGQGTRLTVV.

The chain is built from TRBV14 and TRBJ1-3, with a tentative D call TRBD1 (6 bases). Germline lookup yields CDR1 SGHDN and CDR2 FVKESK. Deletions cut 5 bases from V and 2 bases from J, with 13 bases between. This CDR3 comprises 15 residues. CDR3 bases: TGTGCCAGCAGCGAAGGGGGGGCGGCTGGAAACACCATATATTTT. Its protein is CASSEGGAAGNTIYF.

This clonotype was counted at least ten times. The chain carries TRBV5-5 and TRBJ1-5; a weak D match, TRBD1 (5 bases). V lost 4 bases to trimming and J lost 1 base, with 9 bases between them. Germline V CDR1 and CDR2: SGHKS, YYEKEE (reference sequence). The CDR3 runs to 14 residues. The CDR3 DNA reads TGTGCCAGCAGCAAGGACATCAGCAATCAGCCCCAGCATTTT. Encoded protein: CASSKDISNQPQHF.

This clonotype was recorded at least ten times. The chain couples TRBV7-2 to TRBJ2-7; D unclear. The CDR3 is 16 residues long. The V end was cut by 5 bases, the J end by 4 bases, with 21 bases between. Germline V gives CDR1 SGHTA, CDR2 FQGNSA. The DNA of the CDR3 is TGTGCCAGCAGCCAACTTAAACTCACCGGAGCATACGAGCAGTACTTC. The encoded protein is CASSQLKLTGAYEQYF.

This chain links TRBV28 with TRBJ1-5, with TRBD1 identical over 7 bases. Germline V gene sequence: CDR1 MDHEN, CDR2 SYDVKM. V lost 6 bases, J lost 9 bases, and 5 bases stayed unmatched. The CDR3 has 12 residues. CDR3 bases: TGTGCCAGCAGGTCGACAGGGTGGCCCCAGCATTTT. Translated: CASRSTGWPQHF.

This clonotype was observed at least ten times. J is TRBJ1-2 and V is TRBV5-6, with 7 bases lining up with TRBD1. The CDR3 is made up of 16 amino acids. J gave up 0 bases and V 0 bases, and 5 bases lay outside the gene matches. Germline V gives CDR1 SGHDT, CDR2 YYEEEE. The chain's CDR3 is CASSLVGQATNYGYTF. CDR3 DNA sequence: TGTGCCAGCAGCTTGGTTGGACAGGCGACTAACTATGGCTACACCTTC.

This clonotype has ten or more counts. The genes are TRBV9 and TRBJ1-5; a possible D gene is TRBD1 (5 bases). The CDR3 contains 15 residues. V was trimmed by 1 base and J by 7 bases, leaving 15 bases between them. From germline, CDR1 is SGDLS and CDR2 YYNGEE. The DNA for the CDR3 is TGTGCCAGCAGCGTAACCTCCGACAGCCGACAGCCCCAGCATTTT. It is translated as CASSVTSDSRQPQHF.

The chain employs TRBV29-1 and TRBJ2-1, with TRBD2 matching 8 bases. The CDR3 is 19 amino acids. Germline assignment: CDR1 SQVTM and CDR2 ANQGSEA. V lost 0 bases, J lost 4 bases, and 17 bases stayed unmatched. As DNA, the CDR3 is TGCAGCGTTGAAGAGGGGTTAGCGGGACCCACCTCGGGTTACAATGAGCAGTTCTTC. It yields the protein CSVEEGLAGPTSGYNEQFF.

In this sample, this clonotype turned up many times. The chain combines TRBV12-3 or TRBV12-4 with TRBJ2-3, with TRBD1 identical over 8 bases. The CDR3 spans 18 residues. The trim removed 5 bases at V and 1 base at J, leaving 14 bases unmatched. CDR3 region: CASSLGSTGQGGTDTQYF. DNA of the CDR3: TGTGCCAGCAGTCTTGGTTCAACAGGACAGGGTGGCACAGATACGCAGTATTTT.

The chain recombines TRBV20-1 with TRBJ2-7; possible D gene TRBD2, 5 bases. The CDR3 sequence is 13 residues long. Trimming removed 5 bases from V and 3 bases from J, with 14 bases in between. Germline CDR1 and CDR2: DFQATT and SNEGSKA (reference sequence). CDR3 nucleotides: TGCAGTGCTGGGAAGGGCGGGCGCTACGAGCAGTACTTC. Amino acid sequence: CSAGKGGRYEQYF.

This clonotype was observed at least ten times. The rearrangement joins TRBV12-2 to TRBJ2-7; whether TRBD2, the table's D call, matches the DNA was not checked. TRBV12-2 is flagged as a pseudogene. The CDR3 has 13 residues. The CDR3 coding sequence is TGTGCAAGTCTGCCCCAGCGGGGGTACGAGCAGTACTTC. Translated, it gives CASLPQRGYEQYF.

This clonotype was counted between two and nine times. This sequence joins TRBV28 and TRBJ2-5, with D tentatively TRBD1 (6 bases). Germline lookup yields CDR1 MDHEN and CDR2 SYDVKM. CDR3 length: 12 amino acids. The V gene lost 10 bases and the J gene lost 0 bases, with 9 bases spanning the gap. The CDR3 loop reads CAIGQNQETQYF. The CDR3 DNA reads TGTGCCATTGGACAGAACCAAGAGACCCAGTACTTC. Full variable domain (rest looked up from reference TRBV28 and TRBJ2-5): DVKVTQSSRYLVKRTGEKVFLECVQDMDHENMFWYRQDPGLGLRLIYFSYDVKMKEKGDIPEGYSVSREKKERFSLILESASTNQTSMYLCAIGQNQETQYFGPGTRLLVL.

The table lists this clonotype with many counts. Here the CDR3 DNA reads TGTGCCACCAGGAATCACGAGCAGTACTTC. This sequence encodes CATRNHEQYF. J is TRBJ2-7 and V is TRBV24-1; the D is unclear. The CDR3 spans 10 residues. The germline CDR1 and CDR2 sequences are KGHDR and SFDVKD. Trimming shortened V by 7 bases and J by 5 bases, and 5 bases separated the two germline ends.

This clonotype was counted at least ten times. J is TRBJ1-5 and V is TRBV10-3, with D tentatively TRBD1 (6 bases). Germline V gene lookup returns CDR1 ENHRY and CDR2 SYGVKD. The CDR3 has 15 residues. V lost 4 bases to trimming and J lost 4 bases, with 14 bases between them. The CDR3: CAISGGQGRNQPQHF. The DNA for the CDR3 is TGTGCCATCAGTGGAGGGCAGGGGAGGAATCAGCCCCAGCATTTT.

The rearrangement links TRBV3-1 to TRBJ1-1; D call uncertain. This CDR3 comprises 14 residues. The V end lost 1 base, the J end lost 4 bases, and 10 bases lay between the germline ends. The V gene's germline CDR1 is LGHDT and CDR2 YNNKEL (reference sequence). DNA for the CDR3: TGTGCCAGCAGCCAAGCTGTCGGCGGCACTGAAGCTTTCTTT. As protein: CASSQAVGGTEAFF.

This clonotype was seen repeatedly, ten times or more. J is TRBJ1-5 and V is TRBV18; D ambiguous. Trimming removed 3 bases at V and 0 bases at J, with 3 bases between. Germline lookup yields CDR1 KGHSH and CDR2 LQKENI. CDR3 length: 13 residues. The DNA of the CDR3 is TGTGCCAGCTCACCGGGTAGCAATCAGCCCCAGCATTTT. The encoded protein is CASSPGSNQPQHF.

This clonotype showed up many times. The chain employs TRBV28 and TRBJ1-2; D might be TRBD1 (6 bases). The CDR3 loop spans 12 amino acids. Germline V gene sequence: CDR1 MDHEN, CDR2 SYDVKM. The V end was cut by 4 bases, the J end by 4 bases, with 7 bases between. The CDR3 sequence is CASSWDIYGYTF. The CDR3 DNA is TGTGCCAGCAGTTGGGACATCTATGGCTACACCTTC.

The table lists this clonotype with many counts. The CDR3 DNA reads TGTGCCACCAGTGGACAGCTGGCCGGGGAGCTGTTTTTT. It encodes CATSGQLAGELFF. This sequence joins TRBV24-1 and TRBJ2-2, with a weak D call TRBD1 (5 bases). V was clipped by 5 bases and J by 6 bases, with 9 bases between them. This CDR3 region has 13 residues. Germline V gives CDR1 KGHDR, CDR2 SFDVKD.